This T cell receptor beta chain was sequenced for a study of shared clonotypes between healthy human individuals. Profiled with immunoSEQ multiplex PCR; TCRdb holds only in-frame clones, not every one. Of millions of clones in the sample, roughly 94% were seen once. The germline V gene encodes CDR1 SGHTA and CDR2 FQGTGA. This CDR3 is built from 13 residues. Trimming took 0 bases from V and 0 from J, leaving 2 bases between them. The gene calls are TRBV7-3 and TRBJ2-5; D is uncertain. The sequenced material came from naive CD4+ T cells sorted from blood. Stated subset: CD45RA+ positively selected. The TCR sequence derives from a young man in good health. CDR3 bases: TGTGCCAGCAGCTTAACGTACCAAGAGACCCAGTACTTC. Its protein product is CASSLTYQETQYF.